This TCR beta chain was documented in a study of STAT5B mutations in CD4+ large granular lymphocyte leukemia. For the study at large: Healthy donors showed HLA-associated enrichment of the CDR3 'QG' motif.

The method was immunoSEQ multiplex PCR; TCRdb's version includes in-frame clones alone and lacks a portion of them. The profile shows about 32,000 clones, 70% to 85% of them singletons. This clone was seen a few times. Its antigen is not known. General study findings and limits: Main leukemic clonotypes were patient-specific, but under 30% appeared at low frequency elsewhere.

Sequenced: CD4+ T cells from blood buffy coats. This clonotype was sampled from a human donor in good health.

The CDR3 DNA reads as TGTGCCAGCAGCTTGGTCGTGGCTCTAGGAACCCTGGGAACCGGGGAGCTGTTTTTT. Protein sequence: CASSLVVALGTLGTGELFF. V and J are TRBV5-8 and TRBJ2-2; D remains ambiguous. Deletions cut 0 bases from V and 5 bases from J, with 23 bases between. Germline CDR1 SGHTS, CDR2 YDEGEE. The CDR3 has 19 residues. The full variable domain, its missing parts supplied by reference TRBV5-8 and TRBJ2-2, is EAGVTQSPTHLIKTRGQQATLRCSPISGHTSVYWYQQALGLGLQFLLWYDEGEERNRGNFPPRFSGRQFPNYSSELNVNALELEDSALYLCASSLVVALGTLGTGELFFGEGSRLTVL.